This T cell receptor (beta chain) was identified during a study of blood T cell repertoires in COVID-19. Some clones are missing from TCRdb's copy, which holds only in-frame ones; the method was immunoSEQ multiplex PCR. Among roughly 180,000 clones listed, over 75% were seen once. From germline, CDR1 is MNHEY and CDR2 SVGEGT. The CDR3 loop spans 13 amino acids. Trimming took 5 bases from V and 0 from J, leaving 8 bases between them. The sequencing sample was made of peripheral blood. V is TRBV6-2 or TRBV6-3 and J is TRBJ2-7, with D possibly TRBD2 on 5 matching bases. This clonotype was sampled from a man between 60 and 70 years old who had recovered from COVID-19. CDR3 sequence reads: CASSDYTSYEQYF. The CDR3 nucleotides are TGTGCCAGCAGTGACTACACCTCCTACGAGCAGTACTTC.